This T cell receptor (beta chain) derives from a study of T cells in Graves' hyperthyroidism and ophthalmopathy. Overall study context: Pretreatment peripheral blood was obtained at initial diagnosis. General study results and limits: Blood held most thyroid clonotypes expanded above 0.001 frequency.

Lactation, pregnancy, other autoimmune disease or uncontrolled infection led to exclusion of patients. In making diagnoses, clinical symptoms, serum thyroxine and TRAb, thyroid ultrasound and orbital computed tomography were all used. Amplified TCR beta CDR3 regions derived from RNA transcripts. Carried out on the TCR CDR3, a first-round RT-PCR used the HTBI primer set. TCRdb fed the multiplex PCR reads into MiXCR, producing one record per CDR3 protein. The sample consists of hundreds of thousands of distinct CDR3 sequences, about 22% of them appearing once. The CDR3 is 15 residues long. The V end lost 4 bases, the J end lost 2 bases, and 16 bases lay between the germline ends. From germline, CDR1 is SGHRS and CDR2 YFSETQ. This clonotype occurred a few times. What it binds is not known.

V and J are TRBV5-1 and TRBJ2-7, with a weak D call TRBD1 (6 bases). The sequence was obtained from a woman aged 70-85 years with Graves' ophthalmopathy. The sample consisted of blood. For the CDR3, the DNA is TGCGCCAGCAGCCCGGTGGCAGACAGGCCCTACGAGCAGTACTTC. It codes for CASSPVADRPYEQYF.